Below, 20 T cell receptor beta chains from the same sample are listed, as sequenced in a study of blood T cell repertoires in COVID-19 (dated by TCRdb to the early 2020s). Libraries were made using the immunoSEQ multiplex PCR assay. Drawn from immuneACCESS, this table holds only the in-frame rearrangements with V and J called that TCRdb kept. Clones are partly lost; checked studies trace under half to an unresolved V gene and leave the rest unexplained. The sample has about 130,000 clones on record, around four fifths of them singletons. The ten largest clones capture just over 6% of the sample. Sequenced: PBMCs or T cells enriched from blood (not recorded which). Receptor source: a woman in her forties or fifties who had recovered from COVID-19.

This clone came up once. This chain connects TRBV27 to TRBJ2-3, with a weak D call TRBD2 (6 bases). This CDR3 is built from 14 residues. Germline V gives CDR1 MNHEY, CDR2 SMNVEV (reference sequence). Trimming removed 5 bases at V and 4 bases at J, with 13 bases between. CDR3 nucleotide sequence: TGTGCCAGCAGTCCCTCCGGGGAGGCAGATACGCAGTATTTT. Protein: CASSPSGEADTQYF.

The CDR3 loop reads CASNTDRGGETQYF. CDR3 DNA: TGCGCCAGCAATACAGACAGGGGCGGGGAGACCCAGTACTTC. J is TRBJ2-5 and V is TRBV5-1, with 8 positions matching TRBD1. The length of the CDR3 is 14 residues. V lost 6 bases to trimming and J lost 5 bases; unmatched junction nucleotides: 9. Germline V gene sequence: CDR1 SGHRS, CDR2 YFSETQ.

The genes are TRBV10-3 and TRBJ1-2; D is ambiguous. The V end was cut by 4 bases, the J end by 7 bases, with 13 bases between. The germline gives CDR1 ENHRY, CDR2 SYGVKD. The CDR3 is made up of 13 amino acids. DNA of the CDR3: TGTGCCATCAGTGGGACGGGAAAGGGTGGCTACACCTTC. This gives the protein CAISGTGKGGYTF.

The chain has TRBV5-1 and TRBJ1-2; D call uncertain. The V end was cut by 0 bases, the J end by 8 bases, with 11 bases between. Germline V gene data show CDR1 as SGHRS and CDR2 as YFSETQ. The CDR3 runs 13 residues. CDR3 coding DNA: TGCGCCAGCAGCTTGGGACCTAGGAGCGGCTACACCTTC. Translated: CASSLGPRSGYTF.

The chain uses TRBV5-1 and TRBJ1-1, with D hard to call. The ends were cut back, 4 bases at V and 2 bases at J, with 9 bases in the middle. The CDR3 length is 13 residues. The germline CDR1 and CDR2 sequences are SGHRS and YFSETQ. The CDR3 reads CASSPLTNTEAFF. CDR3 nucleotides: TGCGCCAGCAGCCCGTTAACAAACACTGAAGCTTTCTTT. Based on the CDR3 plus reference TRBV5-1 and TRBJ1-1, the full variable domain is KAGVTQTPRYLIKTRGQQVTLSCSPISGHRSVSWYQQTPGQGLQFLFEYFSETQRNKGNFPGRFSGRQFSNSRSEMNVSTLELGDSALYLCASSPLTNTEAFFGQGTRLTVV.

V is TRBV28 and J is TRBJ1-5; D may be TRBD1 (5 bases). The CDR3 length is 15 residues. From germline, CDR1 is MDHEN and CDR2 SYDVKM. V shed 6 bases and J shed 0 bases, with 12 bases lying between them. The CDR3 region has the DNA TGTGCCAGCAGCCCGGGGGGGGATAGCAATCAGCCCCAGCATTTT. Translation: CASSPGGDSNQPQHF.

This clone was counted only a few times. The chain uses TRBV27 and TRBJ1-1; 9 bases are a match to TRBD1. V lost 8 bases and J lost 3; bases outside the gene matches: 1. The germline gives CDR1 MNHEY, CDR2 SMNVEV (reference sequence). The CDR3 is made up of 12 amino acids. In DNA form, the CDR3 reads TGTGCCAGCTACAGGGGGCACACTGAAGCTTTCTTT. Amino acids: CASYRGHTEAFF.

As DNA, the CDR3 is TGTGCCAGCAGTGAAGTCCGGGTTCAAACTGAAGCTTTCTTT. Residues: CASSEVRVQTEAFF. V usage is TRBV2 and J usage is TRBJ1-1; D is ambiguous. CDR3 size: 14 residues. Trimming cost V 1 base and J 5 bases, with 11 bases left between them. The germline V gene has CDR1 SNHLY and CDR2 FYNNEI.

There are a few counts of this clone. The chain carries TRBV10-3 and TRBJ2-5; TRBD1 might be the D (6 bases). The CDR3 totals 14 residues. Germline CDR1 reads ENHRY; CDR2 reads SYGVKD. Trimming shortened V by 5 bases and J by 2 bases, and 12 bases separated the two germline ends. This CDR3 reads CAISTGYGQETQYF. The CDR3 region has the DNA TGTGCCATCAGTACAGGGTACGGACAAGAGACCCAGTACTTC.

To note about this clone: In the same sample, other DNA sequences code for this CDR3. V and J are TRBV12-3 or TRBV12-4 and TRBJ2-7; D uncertain. CDR3 size: 11 residues. V lost 2 bases, J lost 3 bases, and 2 bases lay in between. The DNA for the CDR3 is TGTGCCAGCAGTTTACTCTACGAGCAGTACTTC. Translation: CASSLLYEQYF.

The V and J genes are TRBV4-1 and TRBJ1-4; D unresolved. V was pared by 3 bases and J by 3 bases, with 17 bases between. Germline V gives CDR1 MGHRA, CDR2 YSYEKL. The CDR3 spans 17 residues. The CDR3 spells CASSHARTSSANEKLFF. The CDR3 nucleotides read TGCGCCAGCAGCCATGCCCGCACTAGCAGTGCTAATGAAAAACTGTTTTTT.

The V and J genes are TRBV19 and TRBJ1-1; D may be TRBD1 (6 bases). There are 17 residues in the CDR3. Between the trimmed V and J ends, which lost 5 bases and 4 bases, there was a span of 23 bases. Germline V gene lookup returns CDR1 LNHDA and CDR2 SQIVND (reference sequence). The CDR3 DNA sequence: TGTGCCAGTAGTCCCTACCGACCAGGGGTAAGGAGCACTGAAGCTTTCTTT. Translation gives CASSPYRPGVRSTEAFF.

The V and J genes are TRBV2 and TRBJ2-5, with 8 bases identical to TRBD1. The V gene's germline CDR1 is SNHLY and CDR2 FYNNEI. This CDR3 has 15 amino acids. Losses at the gene ends were 6 bases for V and 0 bases for J; bases not matched to a gene: 6. The CDR3 is CASSLMTGDQETQYF. In DNA form, the CDR3 reads TGTGCCAGCAGCCTAATGACAGGGGACCAAGAGACCCAGTACTTC.

The rearrangement joins TRBV27 to TRBJ2-7, with D perhaps matching TRBD2 (6 bases). The CDR3 runs to 12 residues. Trimming left V 6 bases short and J 6 bases short, with 12 bases between. Germline-derived CDR1 and CDR2 are MNHEY and SMNVEV (reference sequence). CDR3 coding DNA: TGTGCCAGCAGCTTGATCGGGGGCGAGCAGTACTTC. Protein sequence: CASSLIGGEQYF.

This rearrangement joins TRBV2 to TRBJ1-5; 8 bases line up with TRBD1. Germline CDR1 is SNHLY and CDR2 is FYNNEI. V gave up 1 base and J gave up 1 base; unmatched junction bases: 3. The CDR3 loop spans 16 amino acids. The DNA of the CDR3 is TGTGCCAGCAGTGAAGACAGGGGGTTAAGCAATCAGCCCCAGCATTTT. It translates to CASSEDRGLSNQPQHF.

This rearrangement joins TRBV5-1 to TRBJ2-2, with 9 bases aligning to TRBD2. Trimming removed 0 bases from V and 4 bases from J; junction bases left unmatched: 4. CDR1 SGHRS and CDR2 YFSETQ come from the germline V gene. CDR3 size: 16 residues. CDR3 sequence: CASSLVAGVTTGELFF. CDR3 DNA sequence: TGCGCCAGCAGCTTGGTAGCGGGGGTTACCACCGGGGAGCTGTTTTTT.

This chain uses TRBV25-1 with TRBJ1-4; 8 bases line up with TRBD1. This CDR3 has 13 amino acids. J lost 8 bases, V lost 8 bases, and 7 bases had no gene match. Germline assignment: CDR1 MGHDK and CDR2 SYGVNS. DNA for the CDR3: TGTGCCAGCCAACGGACAGGGAAAGAAAAACTGTTTTTT. It codes for CASQRTGKEKLFF.

The J gene is TRBJ2-2, the V gene TRBV5-1; a possible D gene is TRBD2 (5 bases). The V gene's germline CDR1 is SGHRS and CDR2 YFSETQ. CDR3 size: 17 residues. The V end was cut by 2 bases, the J end by 1 base, with 15 bases between. The CDR3 region has the DNA TGCGCCAGCAGCTTCACTTGGGTTGAGGGGAACACCGGGGAGCTGTTTTTT. Amino acids: CASSFTWVEGNTGELFF.

This chain links TRBV7-7 with TRBJ2-5, with D perhaps matching TRBD2 (5 bases). Trimming took off 5 bases at V and 1 base at J, with 14 bases between the two ends. The CDR3 sequence is 15 residues long. The germline V gene has CDR1 SSHAT and CDR2 FNYEAQ (reference sequence). The CDR3 nucleotides are TGTGCCAGCAGCGCCACGAGAGGGAGCCAAGAGACCCAGTACTTC. The encoded protein is CASSATRGSQETQYF.

The chain recombines TRBV20-1 with TRBJ2-2, with 8 positions matching TRBD2. This CDR3 contains 14 residues. V lost 3 bases to trimming and J lost 7 bases; unmatched junction nucleotides: 7. Per the germline V gene, CDR1 is DFQATT and CDR2 is SNEGSKA (reference sequence). DNA of the CDR3: TGCAGTGCTAGTATTAGCGGGGTCGGCGGGGAGCTGTTTTTT. Residues: CSASISGVGGELFF.